The 19 T cell receptor beta chains below come from one sample, sequenced in a study of vaccination effects on CD4 cells after COVID-19. Researchers isolated CD4+ T cells once around 11 days of culture had elapsed. BNT162b2 vaccine or mRNA-1273 vaccine was given to participants in two doses. These receptors lack a known antigen. TCRdb keeps only in-frame clones here, not all; method: immunoSEQ multiplex PCR. Here the sample spans 25,000 to 35,000 clones, around 74% being singletons. The sample was CD4+ T cells from PBMCs cultured without peptide, taken after COVID-19 vaccination. These receptors were taken from a human donor who received a COVID-19 vaccine.

In its sample, this clone was seen a few times. The rearrangement uses TRBV5-6 and TRBJ1-1; TRBD1 might be the D (6 bases). The CDR3 totals 18 residues. Germline CDR1 and CDR2: SGHDT and YYEEEE. Trimming stripped 4 bases from V and 0 bases from J, with 22 bases between. This chain's CDR3 is CASSPRWAGVGLNTEAFF. For the CDR3, the DNA is TGTGCCAGCAGCCCCCGGTGGGCAGGGGTCGGGCTGAACACTGAAGCTTTCTTT.

Only a few counts were recorded for this clone. J is TRBJ1-5 and V is TRBV6-5; TRBD1 is a possible D gene (5 bases). Germline CDR1 is MNHEY and CDR2 is SVGAGI. The ends were cut back, 7 bases at V and 6 bases at J, with 10 bases in the middle. This CDR3 spans 12 amino acids. This chain's CDR3 is CASTTGGQPQHF. In nucleotides, the CDR3 is TGTGCCAGCACCACGGGGGGTCAGCCCCAGCATTTT.

V is TRBV20-1 and J is TRBJ1-1, with D unclear. V was cut by 3 bases and J by 5 bases, with 7 bases left in between. CDR1 and CDR2 from the germline V gene are DFQATT and SNEGSKA (reference sequence). The CDR3 is 11 residues long. Here the CDR3 reads CSASRVTEAFF. CDR3 sequence (DNA): TGCAGTGCTAGTAGGGTGACTGAAGCTTTCTTT.

The chain couples TRBV7-2 to TRBJ2-7, with 10 bases matching TRBD1. The CDR3 contains 15 residues. V lost 5 bases and J lost 1; bases outside the gene matches: 5. CDR1 SGHTA and CDR2 FQGNSA come from the germline V gene. CDR3 sequence reads: CASSPDRGPSYEQYF. In DNA form, the CDR3 reads TGTGCCAGCAGCCCAGACAGGGGGCCATCCTACGAGCAGTACTTC.

The chain has TRBV7-8 and TRBJ2-2; D might be TRBD2 (7 bases). V dropped 9 bases and J dropped 2 bases, with 22 bases sitting between them. The length of the CDR3 is 17 residues. Germline loops: CDR1 SGHVS, CDR2 FQNEAQ. The CDR3 loop reads CARNGGRWEGNTGELFF. The CDR3 DNA is TGTGCCAGGAATGGGGGCAGGTGGGAGGGAAACACCGGGGAGCTGTTTTTT.

V usage is TRBV4-2 and J usage is TRBJ1-1; D uncertain. The CDR3 covers 17 residues. Trimming pared 7 bases from V and 1 base from J, leaving 22 bases between. Germline assignment: CDR1 LGHNA and CDR2 YNFKEQ. The CDR3 region is CASTHGGRLRENTEAFF. CDR3 nucleotide sequence: TGTGCCAGCACCCACGGAGGTAGGCTAAGGGAGAACACTGAAGCTTTCTTT.

This clone was counted once. The chain joins TRBV5-1 to TRBJ1-2; 9 nucleotides align to TRBD1. The germline V gene encodes CDR1 SGHRS and CDR2 YFSETQ. J lost 0 bases, V lost 0 bases, and 12 bases had no gene match. The CDR3 is 19 residues long. This CDR3 is CASSLGSGGTGNSNYGYTF. CDR3 in DNA: TGCGCCAGCAGCTTGGGTTCTGGTGGGACAGGGAATTCTAACTATGGCTACACCTTC.

The chain links TRBV7-2 to TRBJ2-1, with TRBD2 matching 9 bases. With 2 bases clipped from V and 10 bases from J, the junction kept 15 bases outside the gene matches. The CDR3 contains 17 residues. Looked up from germline, CDR1 is SGHTA and CDR2 is FQGNSA. This CDR3 reads CASSLFPKGGRAPEQFF. The DNA of the CDR3 is TGTGCCAGCAGCTTATTCCCTAAGGGCGGGAGGGCGCCCGAGCAGTTCTTC. Drawing the rest from reference TRBV7-2 and TRBJ2-1, the complete variable domain is GAGVSQSPSNKVTEKGKDVELRCDPISGHTALYWYRQSLGQGLEFLIYFQGNSAPDKSGLPSDRFSAERTGGSVSTLTIQRTQQEDSAVYLCASSLFPKGGRAPEQFFGPGTRLTVL.

This clone was seen a handful of times. A read error may produce the germline difference seen at one junction end. The chain couples TRBV7-7 to TRBJ2-2; D is unclear. This CDR3 region has 13 residues. The germline V gene has CDR1 SSHAT and CDR2 FNYEAQ (reference sequence). CDR3 sequence: CASSLDGVGELFF. The CDR3 nucleotides read TGTGCTAGCAGCTTAGATGGGGTCGGGGAGCTGTTTTTT.

The gene calls are TRBV5-4 and TRBJ2-1, with 7 bases that match TRBD2. CDR1 SGHNT and CDR2 YYREEE come from the germline V gene (reference sequence). The CDR3 is 15 residues long. Losses at the gene ends were 1 base for V and 7 bases for J; bases not matched to a gene: 8. The CDR3 DNA reads TGTGCCAGCAGCTTGACTCGCGGGAGTGGGAATGAGCAGTTCTTC. It encodes CASSLTRGSGNEQFF. The full variable domain, rest sourced from reference TRBV5-4 and TRBJ2-1, is ETGVTQSPTHLIKTRGQQVTLRCSSQSGHNTVSWYQQALGQGPQFIFQYYREEENGRGNFPPRFSGLQFPNYSSELNVNALELDDSALYLCASSLTRGSGNEQFFGPGTRLTVL.

This chain uses TRBV2 with TRBJ1-1; D is uncertain. V shed 5 bases and J shed 2 bases, with 12 bases lying between them. Germline V gives CDR1 SNHLY, CDR2 FYNNEI. This CDR3 has 14 amino acids. This chain's CDR3 is CASSPPKGNTEAFF. The CDR3 coding sequence is TGTGCCAGCAGTCCCCCGAAGGGTAACACTGAAGCTTTCTTT.

The chain has TRBV7-9 and TRBJ1-3; TRBD1 might be the D (6 bases). Trimming left V 4 bases short and J 3 bases short, with 13 bases between. The CDR3 consists of 15 residues. The V gene's germline CDR1 is SEHNR and CDR2 FQNEAQ (reference sequence). Written as DNA, the CDR3 is TGTGCCAGCAGCTACGGGACACTAGTTGGAAACACCATATATTTT. As protein: CASSYGTLVGNTIYF.

This chain connects TRBV28 to TRBJ1-1; weak D call: TRBD1 (5 bases). Between the trimmed V and J ends, which lost 6 bases and 2 bases, there was a span of 13 bases. Germline V lookup: CDR1 MDHEN, CDR2 SYDVKM. The CDR3 has 14 residues. The CDR3 spells CASRTGTSNTEAFF. In DNA form, the CDR3 reads TGTGCCAGCAGAACCGGGACTTCTAACACTGAAGCTTTCTTT.

This clone showed up just a few times. The genes are TRBV5-4 and TRBJ1-6; TRBD1 matches at 9 bases. Unmatched junction bases numbered 5, after V lost 4 bases and J lost 0 bases. Germline V gene sequence: CDR1 SGHNT, CDR2 YYREEE (reference sequence). The CDR3 is made up of 17 amino acids. CDR3 residues: CASSQGTGSSYNSPLHF. CDR3 bases: TGTGCCAGCAGCCAGGGGACAGGGAGCTCCTATAATTCACCCCTCCACTTT.

The chain combines TRBV19 with TRBJ2-5, with TRBD1 matching over 11 bases. Trimming removed 5 bases from V and 7 bases from J; junction bases left unmatched: 3. This CDR3 has 13 amino acids. Germline values: CDR1 LNHDA, CDR2 SQIVND (reference sequence). CDR3 DNA: TGTGCCAGTAGTGAGGGACAGGGGGGGACCCAGTACTTC. It specifies CASSEGQGGTQYF.

The chain is built from TRBV3-1 (or the pseudogene TRBV3-2) and TRBJ2-7; TRBD1 matches at 7 bases. The J segment lost 1 base and the V segment lost 4 bases, leaving 4 bases of the junction unmatched. Germline CDR1 is LGHDT and CDR2 is YNNKEL (reference sequence). The CDR3 spans 14 residues. Here the CDR3 reads CASSRMDRSYEQYF. CDR3 bases: TGTGCCAGCAGCCGTATGGACAGGTCCTACGAGCAGTACTTC.

This clone occurred a few times. This chain links TRBV30 with TRBJ1-5; D is unresolved. Trimming pared 1 base from V and 2 bases from J, leaving 9 bases between. From germline, CDR1 is GTSNPN and CDR2 SVGIG (reference sequence). CDR3 length equals 14 residues. CDR3 residues: CAWSGTAGNQPQHF. The CDR3 DNA reads TGTGCCTGGAGTGGCACGGCGGGCAATCAGCCCCAGCATTTT. The whole variable domain, remainder taken from reference TRBV30 and TRBJ1-5, is SQTIHQWPATLVQPVGSPLSLECTVEGTSNPNLYWYRQAAGRGLQLLFYSVGIGQISSEVPQNLSASRPQDRQFILSSKKLLLSDSGFYLCAWSGTAGNQPQHFGDGTRLSIL.

This chain uses TRBV30 with TRBJ2-4; D may be TRBD1 (5 bases). In germline, CDR1 is GTSNPN, CDR2 SVGIG (reference sequence). The CDR3 length is 16 residues. Trimming cost V 0 bases and J 1 base, with 13 bases left between them. This CDR3 is CAWSVPGLSAKNIQYF. The CDR3 DNA is TGTGCCTGGAGTGTACCAGGGCTAAGTGCCAAAAACATTCAGTACTTC.

The V and J genes are TRBV5-4 and TRBJ1-1, with TRBD1 identical over 7 bases. Trimming removed 0 bases from V and 5 bases from J; junction bases left unmatched: 4. Germline CDR1 SGHNT, CDR2 YYREEE (reference sequence). The CDR3 loop spans 14 amino acids. The chain's CDR3 is CASSLEGGWTEAFF. CDR3 DNA: TGTGCCAGCAGCTTGGAAGGGGGCTGGACTGAAGCTTTCTTT.